These T cell receptor beta chains were read from a single sample in a study of blood T cell repertoires in COVID-19. Clones were sequenced by immunoSEQ multiplex PCR, and TCRdb holds only the in-frame ones, with some missing. The sample lists roughly 250,000 clones, just under 85% seen once, with roughly 4% in the top ten. The sample was peripheral blood. Receptors were obtained from a man between 45 and 60 years old with acute or convalescent COVID-19. The CDR3 runs from the conserved cysteine through the conserved F or W. Fields, in order: D gene, J gene, V gene, clone size, CDR3 protein, CDR3 DNA. A D gene is named only where the DNA matches it firmly. The size of a clone is reported for some rows only, either as once, few or many, or as a class for expanded clones.

>-|TRBJ2-7|TRBV9|-
CASTTPRGGVYYEQYF
TGTGCCAGCACCACCCCTCGAGGAGGGGTCTACTACGAGCAGTACTTC
>TRBD2|TRBJ2-7|TRBV6-6|-
CASSYGGGDTYEQYF
TGTGCCAGCAGTTACGGGGGAGGGGATACCTACGAGCAGTACTTC
>TRBD2|TRBJ2-7|TRBV9|few
CASSAGGAGEQYF
TGTGCCAGCAGCGCCGGGGGGGCGGGCGAGCAGTACTTC
>TRBD1|TRBJ1-5|TRBV30|-
CAWRRGPDQPQHF
TGTGCCTGGAGAAGGGGGCCTGATCAGCCCCAGCATTTT
>TRBD1|TRBJ1-1|TRBV5-4|-
CASSLGRGITEAFF
TGTGCCAGCAGCTTAGGCAGGGGGATCACTGAAGCTTTCTTT
>TRBD1|TRBJ1-4|TRBV11-3|-
CASRQYRGGEKLFF
TGTGCCAGCAGACAATACAGGGGAGGTGAAAAACTGTTTTTT
>-|TRBJ2-5|TRBV5-1|-
CASRWAGAQQETQYF
TGCGCCAGCAGGTGGGCGGGGGCCCAACAAGAGACCCAGTACTTC
>TRBD1|TRBJ2-5|TRBV5-6|-
CASSLYRTGTQYF
TGTGCCAGCAGCTTGTATAGGACAGGGACCCAGTACTTC
>-|TRBJ2-2|TRBV10-3|few
CAISKTGTGELFF
TGTGCCATCAGTAAGACAGGAACCGGGGAGCTGTTTTTT
>TRBD1|TRBJ1-4|TRBV2|-
CASSPTGGDEKLFF
TGTGCCAGCAGCCCGACAGGGGGAGATGAAAAACTGTTTTTT
>TRBD1|TRBJ2-5|TRBV5-4|-
CASSFRQGETQYF
TGTGCCAGCAGCTTTAGACAGGGGGAGACCCAGTACTTC
>TRBD2|TRBJ2-3|TRBV14|-
CASSQITSGTDTQYF
TGTGCCAGCAGCCAAATTACTAGCGGCACAGATACGCAGTATTTT
>-|TRBJ2-5|TRBV3-1/TRBV3-2|-
CASSQDREYQETQYF
TGTGCCAGCAGCCAAGATAGGGAGTACCAAGAGACCCAGTACTTC
>-|TRBJ2-7|TRBV12-5|-
CASGPPDGMADF
TGTGCTAGTGGTCCGCCGGACGGGATGGCCGACTTC
>TRBD2|TRBJ2-3|TRBV5-4|-
CASSLREGPDTQYF
TGTGCCAGCAGCTTAAGGGAGGGCCCAGATACGCAGTATTTT
>-|TRBJ2-1|TRBV10-2|once
CASSVVYNEQFF
TGCGCCAGCAGTGTAGTCTACAATGAGCAGTTCTTC
>-|TRBJ2-1|TRBV20-1|-
CSARADNEQFF
TGCAGTGCTAGAGCAGACAATGAGCAGTTCTTC
>TRBD1|TRBJ2-7|TRBV24-1|-
CATESGQGYEQYF
TGTGCCACAGAGTCGGGACAGGGGTACGAGCAGTACTTC
>-|TRBJ1-5|TRBV10-1|-
CASSGGPAQPQHF
TGCGCCAGCAGTGGGGGGCCAGCCCAGCCCCAGCATTTT
>-|TRBJ1-2|TRBV5-1|-
CASSLGTDRYYGYTF
TGCGCCAGCAGCTTGGGAACCGACAGGTACTATGGCTACACCTTC
>-|TRBJ1-2|TRBV4-1|-
CASSQEASRFDYGYTF
TGCGCCAGCAGCCAAGAAGCTTCACGATTTGACTATGGCTACACCTTC
>-|TRBJ1-1|TRBV27|-
CASSQEGVRFRAFF
TGTGCCAGCAGTCAGGAAGGGGTCAGGTTTCGAGCTTTCTTT
>-|TRBJ1-4|TRBV19|-
CASSLTSGSPEKLFF
TGTGCCAGTAGTCTCACTTCAGGGTCACCTGAAAAACTGTTTTTT
>-|TRBJ2-7|TRBV21-1|once
CARDRVGHEQYF
TGTGCCAGAGACAGGGTAGGACACGAGCAGTACTTC
>TRBD1|TRBJ1-5|TRBV5-6|-
CASSFGTGGIQPQHF
TGTGCCAGCAGCTTCGGGACAGGGGGCATTCAGCCCCAGCATTTT
>TRBD2|TRBJ2-7|TRBV5-4|-
CASSPGTRGRDEQYF
TGTGCCAGCAGCCCCGGGACTAGAGGGCGCGACGAGCAGTACTTC
>TRBD1|TRBJ2-7|TRBV14|many
CASSQAIGGMGYEQYF
TGTGCCAGCAGCCAAGCGATAGGGGGCATGGGCTACGAGCAGTACTTC
>-|TRBJ1-5|TRBV2|-
CASSGGYSNQPQHF
TGTGCCAGCAGCGGGGGTTATAGCAATCAGCCCCAGCATTTT
>TRBD2|TRBJ2-3|TRBV4-1|-
CASSQDTPGLAYTQYF
TGCGCCAGCAGCCAAGATACCCCGGGACTAGCGTATACGCAGTATTTT
>-|TRBJ1-6|TRBV25-1|-
CASSESYNSPLHF
TGTGCCAGCAGTGAATCATATAATTCACCCCTCCACTTT
>-|TRBJ1-5|TRBV18|-
CASSPESNQPQHF
TGTGCCAGCTCACCGGAGAGCAATCAGCCCCAGCATTTT
>-|TRBJ2-1|TRBV30|-
CAWGETYNEQFF
TGTGCCTGGGGTGAGACCTACAATGAGCAGTTCTTC
>TRBD1|TRBJ1-3|TRBV5-1|-
CASSRGQGPGNTIYF
TGCGCCAGCAGCCGGGGACAGGGGCCTGGAAACACCATATATTTT
>TRBD1|TRBJ1-4|TRBV6-6|-
CASSYLSGTVNEKLFF
TGTGCCAGCAGTTACCTATCCGGGACAGTTAATGAAAAACTGTTTTTT
>TRBD2|TRBJ2-1|TRBV7-2|-
CASSFSGGPYNEQFF
TGTGCCAGCAGTTTTAGCGGGGGCCCCTACAATGAGCAGTTCTTC
>-|TRBJ2-2|TRBV6-5|-
CASSFSLGELFF
TGTGCCAGCAGTTTCTCTCTCGGGGAGCTGTTTTTT
>TRBD2|TRBJ2-2|TRBV5-4|-
CASSSGLADTGELFF
TGTGCCAGCAGCTCGGGACTAGCGGACACCGGGGAGCTGTTTTTT
>TRBD2|TRBJ2-1|TRBV5-1|-
CASSPRGAGGPYNEQFF
TGCGCCAGCAGCCCTCGGGGAGCGGGAGGCCCCTACAATGAGCAGTTCTTC
>-|TRBJ1-5|TRBV4-1|-
CASSQGLGQPQHF
TGCGCCAGCAGCCAAGGGCTGGGCCAGCCCCAGCATTTT
>-|TRBJ1-3|TRBV6-5|-
CASSYSGHLGGNTIYF
TGTGCCAGCAGTTACTCAGGACACCTGGGAGGAAACACCATATATTTT
>TRBD2|TRBJ2-3|TRBV9|once
CASSVDPSGSPNTQYF
TGTGCCAGCAGCGTAGATCCTAGCGGGAGTCCAAATACGCAGTATTTT
>-|TRBJ1-3|TRBV6-1|-
CASSETGSGNTIYF
TGTGCCAGCAGTGAAACGGGATCTGGAAACACCATATATTTT
>-|TRBJ1-6|TRBV11-2|-
CASSLSPDNSPLHF
TGTGCCAGCAGCTTATCGCCAGATAATTCACCCCTCCACTTT
>TRBD1|TRBJ2-7|TRBV29-1|-
CSAYGTGDYEQYF
TGCAGCGCTTACGGGACAGGGGATTACGAGCAGTACTTC
>-|TRBJ2-2|TRBV5-4|-
CASSPTGGMNTGELFF
TGTGCCAGCAGCCCCACCGGGGGTATGAACACCGGGGAGCTGTTTTTT
>-|TRBJ2-1|TRBV24-1|-
CAISPGSYNEQFF
TGTGCCATTTCCCCCGGCTCCTACAATGAGCAGTTCTTC
>TRBD2|TRBJ2-5|TRBV2|-
CATRLAGNEETQYF
TGTGCCACCAGACTAGCGGGAAACGAAGAGACCCAGTACTTC
>-|TRBJ1-1|TRBV6-5|-
CASSTLGRVSPEAFF
TGTGCCAGCAGTACCCTAGGCAGGGTGTCTCCTGAAGCTTTCTTT
>-|TRBJ2-2|TRBV11-1|-
CASSWNEDTGELFF
TGTGCCAGCAGCTGGAACGAGGACACCGGGGAGCTGTTTTTT
>TRBD1|TRBJ2-5|TRBV7-2|-
CASSLSSGQVYQETQYF
TGTGCCAGCAGCTTAAGCTCCGGACAGGTGTATCAAGAGACCCAGTACTTC
>-|TRBJ2-1|TRBV6-5|-
CASSYQLADEQFF
TGTGCCAGCAGTTACCAACTAGCCGATGAGCAGTTCTTC
>-|TRBJ2-5|TRBV3-1/TRBV3-2|-
CASSQGMRETQYF
TGTGCCAGCAGCCAAGGCATGAGGGAGACCCAGTACTTC
>-|TRBJ1-1|TRBV3-1/TRBV3-2|-
CASGTLNTEAFF
TGTGCCAGCGGGACACTCAACACTGAAGCTTTCTTT
>-|TRBJ2-3|TRBV12-5|few
CASGLGGSTDTQYF
TGTGCTAGTGGTTTGGGAGGGAGCACAGATACGCAGTATTTT
>TRBD1|TRBJ2-5|TRBV6-5|-
CATPVRDSQETQYF
TGTGCCACCCCAGTCCGGGACAGCCAAGAGACCCAGTACTTC